This T cell receptor (beta chain) was recovered during a study of blood T cells in healthy people across ages. The V segment lost 1 base and the J segment 6 bases; nucleotides outside the gene matches: 4. CDR3 length equals 16 residues. In germline, CDR1 is SEHNR, CDR2 FQNEAQ (reference sequence). Combining a sample-barcoded 5' primer with a J-beta primer mix, a second PCR ran for roughly 7 to 12 cycles. The template-switch adaptor, which had 12 random nucleotides, put a tag on each cDNA molecule. A minimum of 3 million CDR3-containing paired-end reads was obtained for each sample. MiXCR, applied by TCRdb to the 5' RACE reads, yields one record per CDR3 protein. The sample includes around 1,900,000 distinct CDR3 sequences, about 39% seen only once; the top ten take 23%. There were healthy Caucasian individuals from Russia, aged roughly 6 to 100, serving as donors. Isolation of PBMCs gave at least 7 million cells per sample.

V is TRBV7-9 and J is TRBJ1-6; 9 bases fit TRBD1. The clonotype originates from a human donor in good health. Material: blood. The CDR3 spells CASSLDWTGANSPLHF. Here the CDR3 DNA reads TGTGCCAGCAGCTTAGATTGGACAGGGGCTAATTCACCCCTCCACTTT. The whole variable domain, filled in from reference TRBV7-9 and TRBJ1-6, reads DTGVSQNPRHKITKRGQNVTFRCDPISEHNRLYWYRQTLGQGPEFLTYFQNEAQLEKSRLLSDRFSAERPKGSFSTLEIQRTEQGDSAMYLCASSLDWTGANSPLHFGNGTRLTVT.